The entry below gives a single T cell receptor (beta chain) sequence along with its context. The antigen this receptor binds is unknown. The read is 3 residues too short to cover the CDR3 end, so that end is filled in from the germline J gene. Taken from cysteine to phenylalanine, the CDR3 has 14 residues. Shown are 33 bases from within the CDR3, in frame from base 1. CDR1 and CDR2 were assigned from the germline V gene as SGHRS and YFSETQ. Using the immunoSEQ assay, multiplex PCR amplified TCR beta CDR3 regions from an average of approximately 1,300 ng of genomic DNA per sample. The assay corrected primer bias using a complete synthetic TCR repertoire to establish an amplification baseline. The amplicons were sequenced using the Illumina platform. As for the authors' bioinformatics: Sequence errors were corrected by clustering with frequency ratios and a modified nearest-neighbor algorithm, and the sequences were then analyzed in the immunoSEQ Analyzer using IMGT gene definitions. At each rarefaction depth, TCR richness and evenness were averaged across 20 rarefaction repeats, and any sample with fewer sequences than the depth was left out. V, D and J gene relative abundances were compared between groups with Wilcoxon rank sum tests, applying FDR correction. In the blinded duplicates, the intraclass correlation was over 95% for TCR richness and averaged about 80% across more than 65 gene segments. TCRdb limited this immuneACCESS table to in-frame rearrangements with V and J called. A share of clones is missing; checked studies link under half to unresolved V genes, and the rest is unexplained. V and J calls plus clone size are reproduced from that table; the DNA served to infer D and trimming. The sample has tens of thousands of clones on record. The top ten hold less than 8% of the sample.

These data are taken from a study of T cells in women clearing cervical HPV infection (dated by TCRdb to 2016 to 2018). Regarding the complete study: The cases were 25 to 30 women with histologically confirmed HPV16-related CIN3 or worse, and 2 of those women had invasive cancers. Blood from cases was collected at the visit where the lesion was first found, while blood from controls was collected once the infection could no longer be detected. Nested within Costa Rica's Guanacaste HPV Natural History Study, an exploratory proof-of-principle case-control study compared TCR repertoires across cervical HPV16 outcomes. The parent cohort enrolled 9,800 or so women aged 18 or older in Guanacaste, Costa Rica, during about 1992 to 1994 and followed them for less than 9 years. Since HLA typing was available for only a few women, HLA type could not be ruled out as a confounder. Controls were more than 20 women whose single incident HPV16 infection cleared within 12 months without precancer or cancer developing. Cases and controls were matched on year of sample collection and on age within five years. For cases, the median interval between lesion detection and blood sampling was about 140 days, with an interquartile range of roughly 80 to 200 days. Five blinded duplicates per group were added as quality controls, giving around 60 samples: 50 or so participants and roughly 10 replicates. Cases had a median age of almost 35 years compared with under 40 for controls, and baseline characteristics showed no significant differences between the groups.

General study outcomes and caveats: Cases had lower TRBV6-7 relative abundance than controls (approximately 0.11% versus 0.16%; Bonferroni P = 0.0008). The cross-sectional design could not show whether associations preceded infection or resulted from it; effector/memory subsets and HPV-specific T cells were not isolated. Random forest classifiers combining richness and V gene abundances distinguished cases from controls with an estimated AUC of more than 0.8. Significantly higher TCR repertoire richness was observed in CIN3+ cases than in controls across sequencing depths, whereas no difference in evenness was found. Because the number of T cells per sample was unknown, the richness differences could reflect varying T-cell content rather than repertoire biology.

Every participant had a single incident cervical HPV16 infection, and women with prevalent HPV16 infections were excluded. Cervical HPV DNA was detected by MY09/MY11 PCR and genotyped by dot-blot hybridization. Fifteen mL of heparinized blood were centrifuged, and the buffy coat was split into aliquots, frozen at -30 degrees C, and then kept at -80 degrees C. Genomic DNA was extracted from buffy coat specimens using QIAGEN kits. Recombination connected TRBV5-1 to TRBJ2-2; the D gene is perhaps TRBD2, from 7 matching bases. This sequence originates from a woman aged 18 to 69 with a cervical HPV16 infection that either progressed to CIN3+ or cleared (not recorded which). Sequenced material: blood buffy coat. The part of the CDR3 DNA that was read is TGCGCCAGCACCTGGGGGGGGCCGGGGGAAAAG. Its amino acids are CASTWGGPGEK. The whole CDR3 is CASTWGGPGEKLFF.